The 6 T cell receptor beta chains below come from one sample, sequenced in a study of cytotoxic CD8 clonotypes in ibrutinib-treated CLL. Assay: immunoSEQ multiplex PCR; the TCRdb copy retains only in-frame clones and omits some. Here the sample spans about 92,000 clones, over 60% being singletons. The starting material was PBMCs, obtained after 24 months of ibrutinib treatment. Receptor source: a human donor with chronic lymphocytic leukemia.

This clone showed up just once. This sequence joins TRBV27 and TRBJ1-5; 7 positions match TRBD1. V gave up 5 bases and J gave up 4 bases; unmatched junction bases: 11. Germline CDR1 is MNHEY and CDR2 is SMNVEV (reference sequence). This CDR3 is 16 amino acids long. The CDR3 region is CASSPWTGRANQPQHF. CDR3 in DNA: TGTGCCAGCAGTCCCTGGACAGGACGGGCAAATCAGCCCCAGCATTTT.

This chain uses TRBV11-2 with TRBJ2-4; weak D call: TRBD2 (5 bases). Germline CDR1 SGHAT, CDR2 FQNNGV. V gave up 1 base and J gave up 8 bases, with 15 bases separating them. CDR3 length equals 15 residues. CDR3 region: CASSLVAGRVDIQYF. The CDR3, as DNA: TGTGCCAGCAGCTTAGTGGCGGGCCGGGTAGACATTCAGTACTTC.

V and J are TRBV6-5 and TRBJ2-5, with D maybe TRBD2 (5 bases). Trimming stripped 6 bases from V and 7 bases from J, with 15 bases between. Germline CDR1 reads MNHEY; CDR2 reads SVGAGI. The CDR3 sequence is 13 residues long. In DNA form, the CDR3 reads TGTGCCAGCAGCCGAGGGAAAGAGGGGACCCAGTACTTC. Residues: CASSRGKEGTQYF.

The V call is TRBV11-2, the J call TRBJ2-7, with D possibly being TRBD1 or TRBD2 (5 bases each). Trimming stripped 1 base from V and 4 bases from J, with 17 bases between. Germline V lookup: CDR1 SGHAT, CDR2 FQNNGV. CDR3 size: 16 residues. The CDR3 here is CASSLGLVGTRYEQYF. The CDR3 bases are TGTGCCAGCAGCTTAGGCCTGGTTGGGACCAGATACGAGCAGTACTTC.

The chain couples TRBV18 to TRBJ2-4; 9 bases fit TRBD2. Germline trimming cut 0 bases from V and 0 bases from J; bases unmatched to any gene: 12. The CDR3 is 20 amino acids. The germline V gene has CDR1 KGHSH and CDR2 LQKENI. The CDR3 reads CASSPPRDETSGLAKNIQYF. DNA of the CDR3: TGTGCCAGCTCACCACCGAGGGATGAGACTAGCGGTTTAGCCAAAAACATTCAGTACTTC.

The gene calls are TRBV11-2 and TRBJ2-5; perhaps TRBD2 as D (6 bases). V was pared by 5 bases and J by 3 bases, with 16 bases between. CDR1 and CDR2 from the germline V gene are SGHAT and FQNNGV. The CDR3 extends over 15 amino acids. CDR3 amino acids: CASSPNGLSEETQYF. The CDR3 coding sequence is TGTGCCAGCAGCCCTAACGGACTATCCGAAGAGACCCAGTACTTC.